The clone carrying this TCR beta chain was recorded at least ten times. Its antigen is undetermined. The data were obtained in a study of neurological immune-mediated disorders. Whole-study findings and limits: CDR3 amino acid sequences found in expanded clones were never shared across subjects, suggesting private repertoires in all groups.

The trim removed 3 bases at V and 4 bases at J, leaving 1 base unmatched. Germline V lookup: CDR1 SQVTM, CDR2 ANQGSEA. The CDR3 covers 13 residues. TCRdb re-analysed the 5' RACE reads in MiXCR, keeping a single row per CDR3 protein. The table has about 35,000 distinct CDR3 sequences, 3.5% to 4% seen once. For the unsorted libraries, 2 million PBMCs stored at -80 C served as input. V is TRBV29-1 and J is TRBJ1-4, with TRBD1 identical over 8 bases. Sequencing used PBMCs. This receptor was identified in a young man with multiple sclerosis. The CDR3 region is CSVDGQGNEKLFF. The CDR3 region has the DNA TGCAGCGTTGACGGACAGGGTAATGAAAAACTGTTTTTT.